This TCR beta chain was obtained from a study of identical twins. Study-wide findings and caveats: Abundant beta clonotypes from cord blood bore fewer insertions; memory repertoires lacked this pattern.

V gave up 5 bases and J gave up 2 bases; unmatched junction bases: 5. This CDR3 has 16 residues. Germline CDR1 reads SEHNR; CDR2 reads FQNEAQ (reference sequence). Addition of a universal primer site occurred through template switching, and cDNA carried unique molecular identifiers. TCRdb re-called the 5' RACE reads with MiXCR, one entry per CDR3 protein. The sample holds about 900,000 distinct CDR3 sequences, roughly 12% seen once. This clonotype was recorded many times. What it binds is not known. Every one of the donors was a healthy Caucasian. Separately, the same data were catalogued under a study of yellow fever vaccine responses in identical twins.

The receptor's source is a woman aged 18-29 years in good health. The chain couples TRBV7-9 to TRBJ2-3; 12 positions agree with TRBD2. Sequences were obtained from PBMCs. CDR3 loop: CASSQGTSGFTDTQYF. DNA for the CDR3: TGTGCCAGCAGCCAAGGGACTAGCGGGTTCACAGATACGCAGTATTTT.